Following are 15 T cell receptor beta chains from one sample sequenced in a study of blood T cell repertoires in COVID-19. Libraries were prepared by immunoSEQ multiplex PCR; TCRdb keeps only in-frame clonotypes and omits some of them. Of roughly 99,000 clones in the sample, over 60% were seen once. Sequences were obtained from peripheral blood. The source of these receptors is a man between 65 and 79 years old with acute or convalescent COVID-19.

This chain uses TRBV7-8 with TRBJ2-5; D is unclear. Trimming took 0 bases from V and 4 from J, leaving 9 bases between them. Germline lookup yields CDR1 SGHVS and CDR2 FQNEAQ. This CDR3 is built from 14 residues. The CDR3 region has the DNA TGTGCCAGCAGCTTAGCGAGACATTCAGAGACCCAGTACTTC. Protein: CASSLARHSETQYF.

The rearrangement uses TRBV6-6 and TRBJ2-3, with 8 bases identical to TRBD1. V shed 10 bases and J 7 bases; nucleotides not matched to a gene: 10. The CDR3 has 13 amino acids. The germline gives CDR1 MNHNY, CDR2 SVGAGI (reference sequence). CDR3: CAIDRGPVNTQYF. Written as DNA, the CDR3 is TGTGCCATCGACAGGGGTCCCGTAAATACGCAGTATTTT.

This clone was seen only once. The chain is built from TRBV6-5 and TRBJ2-7, with a possible D match to TRBD2 (5 bases). Germline V CDR1 and CDR2: MNHEY, SVGAGI. The CDR3 has 10 amino acids. V lost 8 bases to trimming and J lost 8 bases, with 10 bases between them. CDR3 residues: CASHGEKQYF. Written as DNA, the CDR3 is TGTGCCAGCCACGGGGAAAAGCAGTACTTC.

CDR3 amino acids: CASLPRQGSQETQYF. For the CDR3, the DNA is TGTGCCAGCCTCCCCAGACAGGGGTCACAAGAGACCCAGTACTTC. The chain uses TRBV11-1 and TRBJ2-5, with TRBD1 identical over 8 bases. The CDR3 covers 15 residues. J gave up 2 bases and V 8 bases, and 10 bases lay outside the gene matches. Per the germline V gene, CDR1 is SGHAT and CDR2 is FQDESV (reference sequence).

The chain uses TRBV18 and TRBJ1-2; TRBD1 matches at 11 bases. Germline CDR1 is KGHSH and CDR2 is LQKENI. V shed 2 bases and J 6 bases; nucleotides not matched to a gene: 2. The CDR3 has 14 amino acids. In nucleotides, the CDR3 is TGTGCCAGCTCACCAGGACAGGGGGCAGATGGCTACACCTTC. The encoded protein is CASSPGQGADGYTF.

The chain employs TRBV2 and TRBJ1-1; 7 bases match TRBD1. Germline CDR1 is SNHLY and CDR2 is FYNNEI. The length of the CDR3 is 13 residues. V lost 7 bases to trimming and J lost 1 base; unmatched junction nucleotides: 3. The CDR3 loop is CASIGTANTEAFF. CDR3 nucleotides: TGTGCCAGCATAGGGACAGCGAACACTGAAGCTTTCTTT.

The chain uses TRBV6-5 and TRBJ1-6, with no clear D. Trimming removed 0 bases from V and 7 bases from J, with 7 bases in between. Germline lookup yields CDR1 MNHEY and CDR2 SVGAGI. This CDR3 comprises 14 residues. The CDR3 loop reads CASSYSIRNSPLHF. CDR3 sequence (DNA): TGTGCCAGCAGTTACTCAATCAGGAATTCACCCCTCCACTTT.

The chain has TRBV20-1 and TRBJ1-5; D gene uncertain. The germline V and J ends were trimmed by 3 bases and 2 bases, with 5 bases remaining between them. The V gene's germline CDR1 is DFQATT and CDR2 SNEGSKA (reference sequence). CDR3 size: 12 residues. The CDR3 DNA sequence: TGCAGTGCTAGTACTGGCAATCAGCCCCAGCATTTT. It specifies CSASTGNQPQHF.

The chain has TRBV2 and TRBJ2-7; possible D gene TRBD1, 5 bases. CDR3 size: 12 residues. Germline values: CDR1 SNHLY, CDR2 FYNNEI. The V and J ends lost 2 bases and 7 bases respectively, with 9 bases between them. CDR3 DNA sequence: TGTGCCAGCAGTGAAAGGGGAAGAGAGCAGTACTTC. Amino acids: CASSERGREQYF.

This clone was detected once. This sequence joins TRBV21-1 and TRBJ2-7; the table's D call TRBD1 went unverified against the DNA. TRBV21-1 is recorded as a pseudogene. This CDR3 spans 13 amino acids. The CDR3 spells CASSKVRAYEQYF. The CDR3 region has the DNA TGTGCCAGCAGCAAAGTCAGGGCTTACGAGCAGTACTTC.

The chain joins TRBV6-5 to TRBJ2-1; 7 nucleotides align to TRBD2. Per germline, CDR1 MNHEY and CDR2 SVGAGI. The CDR3 runs to 13 residues. With 8 bases clipped from V and 8 bases from J, the junction kept 9 bases outside the gene matches. The CDR3 bases are TGTGCCAGCTCCCATGCGGGGGAAGATGAGCAGTTCTTC. Amino acid sequence: CASSHAGEDEQFF.

The chain carries TRBV12-5 and TRBJ1-1; D is unclear. The V end lost 2 bases, the J end lost 5 bases, and 6 bases lay between the germline ends. There are 12 residues in the CDR3. Germline V gives CDR1 LGHNT, CDR2 FRNRAP. The CDR3 DNA reads as TGTGCTAGTGGTTTGACAGAGACTGAAGCTTTCTTT. Translating gives CASGLTETEAFF.

The chain is built from TRBV5-1 and TRBJ2-7; TRBD1 agrees at 7 bases. V lost 4 bases and J lost 6; bases outside the gene matches: 4. CDR3 length equals 12 residues. From germline, CDR1 is SGHRS and CDR2 YFSETQ. The CDR3 nucleotides are TGCGCCAGCAGCATCGGGACAGCCGAGCAGTACTTC. Its translation: CASSIGTAEQYF.

This clone was observed a few times. V is TRBV19 and J is TRBJ2-6, with D possibly TRBD1 on 6 matching bases. CDR1 and CDR2 from the germline V gene are LNHDA and SQIVND (reference sequence). CDR3 size: 16 residues. Between the trimmed V and J ends, which lost 0 bases and 2 bases, there was a span of 8 bases. CDR3 DNA sequence: TGTGCCAGTAGTATAGATCCAGGGGCTGGGGCCAACGTCCTGACTTTC. Protein product: CASSIDPGAGANVLTF.

The genes are TRBV18 and TRBJ1-5; 7 positions agree with TRBD1. There are 15 residues in the CDR3. The ends lost 5 bases at V and 2 bases at J; junction bases unmatched: 6. CDR1 is KGHSH and CDR2 is LQKENI in the germline V gene. The CDR3 protein is CASSRGGEGNQPQHF. The CDR3 DNA follows: TGTGCCAGCTCAAGAGGGGGCGAGGGCAATCAGCCCCAGCATTTT.